This T cell receptor beta chain is from a study of blood T cell repertoires in COVID-19. Study details: Both acute and convalescent COVID-19 samples were obtained from the United States, Italy and Spain. T cells, B-cell-depleted T cells, or PBMCs supplied cDNA or gDNA.

Per the original data handling: Nucleated cell counts were estimated from reference gene primer amplification. The data were produced by immunoSEQ multiplex PCR, yet TCRdb's version contains in-frame clones alone and is incomplete. V and J calls and clone size follow that table, whereas D and trimming were derived from the DNA. The table includes about 290,000 clones, roughly 90% detected once. This clone was counted once. V lost 3 bases and J lost 2; bases outside the gene matches: 8. The CDR3 contains 16 residues. CDR1 is SGDLS, CDR2 YYNGEE, per germline. This TCR derives from a woman in her twenties or thirties with active or convalescent COVID-19. What was sequenced was peripheral blood. The genes are TRBV9 and TRBJ1-3; 7 bases line up with TRBD1. CDR3 loop: CASSADNRGPGNTIYF. The CDR3 coding sequence is TGTGCCAGCAGCGCAGACAACAGGGGACCTGGAAACACCATATATTTT.